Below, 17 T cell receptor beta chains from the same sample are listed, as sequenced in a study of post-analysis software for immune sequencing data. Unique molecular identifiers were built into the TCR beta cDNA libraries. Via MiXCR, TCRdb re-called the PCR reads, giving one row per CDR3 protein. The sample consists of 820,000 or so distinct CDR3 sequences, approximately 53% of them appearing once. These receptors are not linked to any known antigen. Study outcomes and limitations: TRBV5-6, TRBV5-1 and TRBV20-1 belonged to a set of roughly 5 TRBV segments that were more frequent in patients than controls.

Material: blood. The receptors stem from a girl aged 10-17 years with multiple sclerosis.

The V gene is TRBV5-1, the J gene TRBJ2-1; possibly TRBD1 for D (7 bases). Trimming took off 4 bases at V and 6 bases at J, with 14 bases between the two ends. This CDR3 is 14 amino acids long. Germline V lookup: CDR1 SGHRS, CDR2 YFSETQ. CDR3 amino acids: CASSDTRGVNEQFF. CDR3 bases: TGCGCCAGCAGCGATACCAGGGGGGTCAATGAGCAGTTCTTC.

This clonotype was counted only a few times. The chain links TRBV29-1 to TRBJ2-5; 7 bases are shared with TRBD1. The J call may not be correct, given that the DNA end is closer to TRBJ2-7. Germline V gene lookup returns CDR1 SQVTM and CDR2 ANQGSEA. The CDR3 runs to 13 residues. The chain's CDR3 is CSVDLGQEYEQYF. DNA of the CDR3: TGCAGCGTTGATTTAGGACAGGAATACGAGCAGTACTTC.

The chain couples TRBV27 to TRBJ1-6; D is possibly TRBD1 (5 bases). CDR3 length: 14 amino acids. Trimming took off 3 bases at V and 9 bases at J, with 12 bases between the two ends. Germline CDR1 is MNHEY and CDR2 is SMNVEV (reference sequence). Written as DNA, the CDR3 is TGTGCCAGCAGTTTTTCGGGGCGGGGTTCACCCCTCCACTTT. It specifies CASSFSGRGSPLHF.

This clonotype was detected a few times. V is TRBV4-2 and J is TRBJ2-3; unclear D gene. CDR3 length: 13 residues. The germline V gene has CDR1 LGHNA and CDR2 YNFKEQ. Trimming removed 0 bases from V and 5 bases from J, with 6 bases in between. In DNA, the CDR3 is TGTGCCAGCAGCCAAGAGGTAGGAGATACGCAGTATTTT. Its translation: CASSQEVGDTQYF.

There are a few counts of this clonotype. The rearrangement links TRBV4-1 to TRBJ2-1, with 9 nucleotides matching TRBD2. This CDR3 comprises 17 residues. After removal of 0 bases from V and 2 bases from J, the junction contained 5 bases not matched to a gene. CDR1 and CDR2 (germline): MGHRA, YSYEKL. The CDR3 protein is CASSQESLAGAYNEQFF. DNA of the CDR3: TGCGCCAGCAGCCAAGAAAGTTTAGCGGGAGCCTACAATGAGCAGTTCTTC.

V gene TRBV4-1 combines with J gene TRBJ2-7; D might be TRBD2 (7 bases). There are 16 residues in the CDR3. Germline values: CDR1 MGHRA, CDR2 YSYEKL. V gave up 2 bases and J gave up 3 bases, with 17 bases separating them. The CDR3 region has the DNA TGCGCCAGCAGCCAACTGAGGGGGGGCCGGGACTACGAGCAGTACTTC. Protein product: CASSQLRGGRDYEQYF.

Here the CDR3 DNA reads TGTGCCAGCAGTTTAGGGGTCGGGTTGGGCACAGATACGCAGTATTTT. Amino acids: CASSLGVGLGTDTQYF. J is TRBJ2-3 and V is TRBV12-3 or TRBV12-4; no firm D call. The CDR3 extends over 16 amino acids. V was pared by 1 base and J by 1 base, with 12 bases between.

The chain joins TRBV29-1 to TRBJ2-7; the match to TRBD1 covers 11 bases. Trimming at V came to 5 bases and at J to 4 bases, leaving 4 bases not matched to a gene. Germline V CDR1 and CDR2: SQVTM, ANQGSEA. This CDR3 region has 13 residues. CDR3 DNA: TGCAGCGTTCGAGGACAGGGGGCTTACGAGCAGTACTTC. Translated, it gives CSVRGQGAYEQYF.

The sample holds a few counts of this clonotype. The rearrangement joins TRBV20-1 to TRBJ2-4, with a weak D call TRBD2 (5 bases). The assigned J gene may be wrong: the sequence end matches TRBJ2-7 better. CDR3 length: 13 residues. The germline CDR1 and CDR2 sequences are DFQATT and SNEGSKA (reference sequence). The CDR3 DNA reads TGCAGTGCTAGAGATCGAGCGGCTTACGAGCAGTACTTC. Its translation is CSARDRAAYEQYF.

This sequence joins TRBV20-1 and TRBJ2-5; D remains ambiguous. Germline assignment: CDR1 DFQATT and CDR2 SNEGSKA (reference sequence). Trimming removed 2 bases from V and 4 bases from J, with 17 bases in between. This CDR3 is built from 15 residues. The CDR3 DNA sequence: TGCAGTGCTAGACATAAACCCTCGAAGGGAGAGACCCAGTACTTC. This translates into CSARHKPSKGETQYF.

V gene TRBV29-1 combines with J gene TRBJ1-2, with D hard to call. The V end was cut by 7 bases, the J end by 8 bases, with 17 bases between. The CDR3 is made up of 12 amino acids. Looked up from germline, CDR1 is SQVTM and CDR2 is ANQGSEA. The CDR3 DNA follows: TGCAGCGATTGGACGGTGCTTGGGGGCTACACCTTC. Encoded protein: CSDWTVLGGYTF. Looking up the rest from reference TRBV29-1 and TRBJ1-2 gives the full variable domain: SAVISQKPSRDICQRGTSLTIQCQVDSQVTMMFWYRQQPGQSLTLIATANQGSEATYESGFVIDKFPISRPNLTFSTLTVSNMSPEDSSIYLCSDWTVLGGYTFGSGTRLTVV.

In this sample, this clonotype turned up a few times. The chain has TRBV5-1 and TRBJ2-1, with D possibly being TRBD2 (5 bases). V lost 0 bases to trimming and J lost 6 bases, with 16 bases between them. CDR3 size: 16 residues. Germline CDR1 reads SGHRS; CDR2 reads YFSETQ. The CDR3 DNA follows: TGCGCCAGCAGCTTGGCCGGGCGGGTCTCGAGCAATGAGCAGTTCTTC. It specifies CASSLAGRVSSNEQFF.

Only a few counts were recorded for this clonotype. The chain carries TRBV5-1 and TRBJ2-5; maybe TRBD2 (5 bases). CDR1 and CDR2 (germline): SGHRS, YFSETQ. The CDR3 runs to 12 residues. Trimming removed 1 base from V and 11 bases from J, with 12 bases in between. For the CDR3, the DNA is TGCGCCAGCAGCTTGACCCTAGCTGAGCAGTACTTC. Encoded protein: CASSLTLAEQYF.

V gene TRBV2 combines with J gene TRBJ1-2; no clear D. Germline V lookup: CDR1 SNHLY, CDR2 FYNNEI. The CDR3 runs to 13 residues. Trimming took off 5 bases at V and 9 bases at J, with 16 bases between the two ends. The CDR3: CASSTVIPQSYTF. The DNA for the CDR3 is TGTGCCAGCAGTACAGTAATCCCTCAGAGCTACACCTTC.

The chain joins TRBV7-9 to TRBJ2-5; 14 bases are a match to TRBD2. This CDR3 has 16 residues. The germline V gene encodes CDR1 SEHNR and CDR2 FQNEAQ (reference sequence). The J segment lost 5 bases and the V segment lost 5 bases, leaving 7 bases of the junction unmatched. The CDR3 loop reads CASSLGLAGGRETQYF. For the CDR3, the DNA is TGTGCCAGCAGCCTAGGACTAGCGGGAGGAAGGGAGACCCAGTACTTC.

The CDR3 DNA reads TGCGCCAGCAGCTGGGACGCCTTAAGCTCCTACGAGCAGTACTTC. Translating gives CASSWDALSSYEQYF. The J gene is TRBJ2-7, the V gene TRBV5-1; D could derive from TRBD1 or TRBD2 (5 bases each). Germline V lookup: CDR1 SGHRS, CDR2 YFSETQ. V lost 3 bases to trimming and J lost 0 bases, with 13 bases between them. This CDR3 is 15 amino acids long. The variable domain in full, with the rest retrieved from reference TRBV5-1 and TRBJ2-7, is KAGVTQTPRYLIKTRGQQVTLSCSPISGHRSVSWYQQTPGQGLQFLFEYFSETQRNKGNFPGRFSGRQFSNSRSEMNVSTLELGDSALYLCASSWDALSSYEQYFGPGTRLTVT.

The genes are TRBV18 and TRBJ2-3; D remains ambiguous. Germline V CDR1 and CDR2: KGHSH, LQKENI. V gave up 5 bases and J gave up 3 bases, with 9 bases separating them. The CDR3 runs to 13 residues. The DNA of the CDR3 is TGTGCCAGCTCAGCTAGGTTTACAGATACGCAGTATTTT. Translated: CASSARFTDTQYF.